The TCR beta chain described here comes from a study of T cells after yellow fever vaccination. For the study at large: Low-cell-number fractions underwent preparation using SMART-Seq v4 Ultra Low Input.

For TCR, cDNA came from 5'RACE template switching, which added a universal primer site and UMIs. TCRdb reprocessed the 5' RACE reads with MiXCR, giving one entry per CDR3 protein. The table records approximately 550,000 distinct CDR3 sequences, around an eighth of them present only once. Study-level results: Clonotypes shared by both compartments, CD4 and CD8, made up a small share. Clones from primary vaccination mostly reappeared after the booster (96% CD4, less than 90% CD8).

As regards this clonotype: Its target is not known.

Trimming took off 2 bases at V and 8 bases at J, with 12 bases between the two ends. The germline V gene has CDR1 SGHTA and CDR2 FQGNSA. The CDR3 loop spans 13 amino acids. The source of this sequence is a man aged 30 to 39 who received the YFV17D yellow fever vaccine. Here the sequenced sample was PBMCs, taken on the day of the yellow fever booster vaccination. The chain joins TRBV7-2 to TRBJ1-2, with a possible D match to TRBD1 (6 bases). CDR3 coding DNA: TGTGCCAGCAGCTTAAGGGGGGCAGAGGGCTACACCTTC. Its translation is CASSLRGAEGYTF.